A selection of T cell receptor beta chains follows, all from one sample in a study of PD-1 blockade in classical Hodgkin lymphoma. Clones were sequenced by immunoSEQ multiplex PCR, and TCRdb holds only the in-frame ones, with some missing. Among about 150,000 clones listed, 78% were seen once. The sequenced sample was peripheral blood mononuclear cells (PBMCs), obtained before the second cycle of nivolumab. All receptors derive from a human donor with classical Hodgkin lymphoma. Each CDR3 is given with its conserved first and last residue. D genes are given only for firm matches. Size is omitted from some rows. Given values are once, few, many or a class for expanded clones.

J	size	D	V	DNA	CDR3
TRBJ1-5	-	-	TRBV18	TGTGCCAGCTCCCTTACCGGGGAGGATCAGCCCCAGCATTTT	CASSLTGEDQPQHF
TRBJ2-3	-	TRBD2	TRBV9	TGTGCCAGCAGCGCCATTAGCGGGGGGGCGCTCTCAGATACGCAGTATTTT	CASSAISGGALSDTQYF
TRBJ2-7	-	-	TRBV7-9	TGTGCCAGCAGCTTATCCAGGATCTACGAGCAGTACTTC	CASSLSRIYEQYF
TRBJ2-1	-	TRBD1	TRBV6-5	TGTGCCAGCAATCCGGGACAGGCCCAATACAATGAGCAGTTCTTC	CASNPGQAQYNEQFF
TRBJ1-2	-	-	TRBV6-5	TGTGCCAGCAGCCAACAGGGATCCTATGGCTACACCTTC	CASSQQGSYGYTF
TRBJ1-5	-	-	TRBV6-6	TGTGCCAGCAGTTACAGGACAGTTAGCAATCAGCCCCAGCATTTT	CASSYRTVSNQPQHF
TRBJ2-2	-	TRBD1	TRBV18	TGTGCCAGCTCACCGTCACAGGGGTTTAACACCGGGGAGCTGTTTTTT	CASSPSQGFNTGELFF
TRBJ1-3	-	-	TRBV7-2	TGTGCCAGCAGCCTCACCGGCTCGGGGGTTGGAAACACCATATATTTT	CASSLTGSGVGNTIYF
TRBJ2-1	-	-	TRBV7-2	TGTGCCAGCAGCTTAGCTGGGCAGACGGAGCAGTTCTTC	CASSLAGQTEQFF
TRBJ2-1	-	-	TRBV30	TGTGCCTGGAGGGAGGGGCGGGGAACCAATGAGCAGTTCTTC	CAWREGRGTNEQFF
TRBJ2-5	-	-	TRBV5-4	TGTGCCAGCAGCTTGCCGACGGGCACGGGAGAGACCCAGTACTTC	CASSLPTGTGETQYF
TRBJ1-3	-	-	TRBV29-1	TGCAGCGTGGCGCAGGGGTTTGCGGGAAACACCATATATTTT	CSVAQGFAGNTIYF
TRBJ2-5	-	TRBD1	TRBV28	TGTGCCAGCAGCAGTTGGACAGGGCAGACCCAGTACTTC	CASSSWTGQTQYF
TRBJ1-2	-	-	TRBV19	TGTGCCAGTAGTATTCAGGGGCAATCCTATGGCTACACCTTC	CASSIQGQSYGYTF
TRBJ1-2	-	-	TRBV29-1	TGCAGCGTTGAAGCGGAGAGGGCCTATGGCTACACCTTC	CSVEAERAYGYTF
TRBJ2-7	-	TRBD1	TRBV6-1	TGTGCCAGCAGTGAAGAGGACAGGCTCTACGAGCAGTACTTC	CASSEEDRLYEQYF
TRBJ2-1	-	-	TRBV4-1	TGCGCCAGCAGCCAAGGACCCCAGGGCCTTGGACTTCTTAATGAGCAGTTCTTC	CASSQGPQGLGLLNEQFF
TRBJ1-2	-	-	TRBV7-8	TGTGCCAGCAGCCCTTACAGGGCGGGGTATGGCTACACCTTC	CASSPYRAGYGYTF
TRBJ1-5	-	TRBD1	TRBV6-5	TGTGCCAGCAACGCGCAGGGGGCAAGCAATCAGCCCCAGCATTTT	CASNAQGASNQPQHF
TRBJ2-5	-	-	TRBV28	TGTGCCAGCAGTGTTCCCCCTGGTAGGAGGCGAGCTGGGACCCAGTACTTC	CASSVPPGRRRAGTQYF
TRBJ2-3	-	-	TRBV11-3	TGTGCCAGCAGCTTAGAAGCAGCAGATACGCAGTATTTT	CASSLEAADTQYF
TRBJ1-1	few	TRBD1	TRBV18	TGTGCCAGCTCCCTTGGGTGGGACAGAATGAACACTGAAGCTTTCTTT	CASSLGWDRMNTEAFF
TRBJ1-5	-	-	TRBV21-1	TGTGCCAGCAGCAACTCCTCATGCTCGGGACAGGGGAATCAGCCCCAGCATTTT	CASSNSSCSGQGNQPQHF
TRBJ1-2	once	TRBD1	TRBV10-3	TGTGCCATCAGAGGACAGGGGTTTGAGTTTAACTATGGCTACACCTTC	CAIRGQGFEFNYGYTF
TRBJ1-3	-	-	TRBV6-6	TGTGCCAGCAGCACTTTGGCTGGAAACACCATATATTTT	CASSTLAGNTIYF
TRBJ2-2	-	-	TRBV7-3	TGTGCCAGCAGCTTAGGGCTGGGCCCCGCCAACACCGGGGAGCTGTTTTTT	CASSLGLGPANTGELFF
TRBJ1-3	-	TRBD1	TRBV6-6	TGTGCCAGCGGCGACAGACAGGGCGCGGGAAACACCATATATTTT	CASGDRQGAGNTIYF
TRBJ1-1	-	-	TRBV6-4	TGTGCCACCAGTGATTTTGCCCTGGAAGCTTTCTTT	CATSDFALEAFF
TRBJ2-7	-	-	TRBV7-9	TGTGCCAGCAGCTTAGCTGGCCCCTACGAGCAGTACTTC	CASSLAGPYEQYF
TRBJ2-7	-	-	TRBV28	TGTGCCAGCTCTCTTGGACCTATAACCTACGAGCAGTACTTC	CASSLGPITYEQYF
TRBJ2-3	-	-	TRBV6-5	TGTGCCAGCAGTTACACCGGGGCCTTCGAAGCGGATACGCAGTATTTT	CASSYTGAFEADTQYF
TRBJ1-2	once	TRBD1	TRBV18	TGTGCCAGCTCACCCGACAGGGACTATGGCTACACCTTC	CASSPDRDYGYTF
TRBJ1-1	few	-	TRBV27	TGTGCCAGCAGTTTCCTGGGGGGGAACACTGAAGCTTTCTTT	CASSFLGGNTEAFF
TRBJ2-3	few	TRBD2	TRBV7-8	TGTGCCAGCAGCTTCCTCGGTTCCAGCGGGGAGGGCACAGATACGCAGTATTTT	CASSFLGSSGEGTDTQYF
TRBJ2-2	-	-	TRBV11-3	TGTGCCAGCAGACTAGGAGGCGGCGAGGAGAACACCGGGGAGCTGTTTTTT	CASRLGGGEENTGELFF
TRBJ1-5	-	TRBD1	TRBV6-5	TGTGCCAGCAGTTTCCGGACAGGGCGTCAGCCCCAGCATTTT	CASSFRTGRQPQHF
TRBJ2-7	-	-	TRBV30	TGTGCCTGGGAGACAGTTAGGGCCTACGAGCAGTACTTC	CAWETVRAYEQYF
TRBJ2-1	once	TRBD1	TRBV29-1	TGCAGCGTCGGCCCGGGACAGGGGATCACGAATGAGCAGTTCTTC	CSVGPGQGITNEQFF
TRBJ2-7	once	TRBD2	TRBV9	TGTGCCAGCAGCGTAGGGAGCGGGAGTCCCTACGAGCAGTACTTC	CASSVGSGSPYEQYF
TRBJ1-2	few	TRBD1	TRBV13	TGTGCCAGCAGCTTAGCGGACAGGGTTGGTGGCTACACCTTC	CASSLADRVGGYTF
TRBJ2-5	-	-	TRBV19	TGTGCCAGTAGTATACGGATAGGGGCGGGGGAGACCCAGTACTTC	CASSIRIGAGETQYF
TRBJ2-7	-	TRBD2	TRBV11-3	TGTGCCAGCAGCTACCGGGGGGAAGGCTACGAGCAGTACTTC	CASSYRGEGYEQYF
TRBJ1-2	-	TRBD1	TRBV9	TGTGCCAGCAGCTTTGGGACAGGGCCCTATGGCTACACCTTC	CASSFGTGPYGYTF
TRBJ1-2	-	TRBD1	TRBV2	TGTGCCAGCAGAGCAGGGGGTTCGTCTAACTATGGCTACACCTTC	CASRAGGSSNYGYTF
TRBJ1-2	-	-	TRBV7-9	TGTGCCAGCAGCTTATACGATGGCTACACCTTC	CASSLYDGYTF
TRBJ2-6	-	-	TRBV6-5	TGTGCCAGCAGCCTTGGAGGGTCTGGGGCCAACGTCCTGACTTTC	CASSLGGSGANVLTF